A single sample gave rise to the 29 T cell receptor beta chains below, sequenced in a study of PD-L1 blockade in urothelial cancer. Time point specified: pretreatment peripheral blood. The table came from immunoSEQ multiplex PCR; TCRdb's copy has only in-frame clones and leaves some out. The sample contains approximately 88,000 clones, about 83% of which appear only once. This material consisted of PBMCs, taken around atezolizumab (anti-PD-L1) treatment. These receptors all stem from a man between 60 and 70 years old with urothelial cancer.

The rearrangement joins TRBV5-4 to TRBJ2-7; 12 bases fit TRBD2. The V and J ends lost 3 bases and 7 bases, in that order; junction bases with no gene match: 8. This CDR3 is built from 15 residues. Germline-derived CDR1 and CDR2 are SGHNT and YYREEE (reference sequence). The CDR3 region is CASSSLAGGPGEQYF. The CDR3 DNA sequence: TGTGCCAGCAGCTCCCTAGCGGGAGGGCCTGGGGAGCAGTACTTC.

V gene TRBV6-6 combines with J gene TRBJ1-3; 7 bases fit TRBD1. The CDR3 covers 15 residues. In germline, CDR1 is MNHNY, CDR2 SVGAGI (reference sequence). The V gene end was trimmed by 2 bases and the J gene end by 4 bases; junction bases not matched to a gene: 5. CDR3 nucleotides: TGTGCCAGCAGTTACGACAGGGCAGGGGGAAACACCATATATTTT. This encodes CASSYDRAGGNTIYF.

The chain joins TRBV9 to TRBJ2-5; 10 bases line up with TRBD2. The CDR3 contains 17 residues. The germline gives CDR1 SGDLS, CDR2 YYNGEE. V shed 0 bases and J 4 bases; nucleotides not matched to a gene: 9. The CDR3 is CASSVATSGKFLETQYF. The CDR3 DNA is TGTGCCAGCAGCGTAGCTACTAGCGGGAAGTTCTTAGAGACCCAGTACTTC.

The gene calls are TRBV28 and TRBJ1-5; 8 bases are shared with TRBD1. J lost 7 bases, V lost 5 bases, and 4 bases had no gene match. Germline lookup yields CDR1 MDHEN and CDR2 SYDVKM. The CDR3 has 13 residues. The CDR3 coding sequence is TGTGCCAGCAGTCAGGACAGGGCCCAGCCCCAGCATTTT. This codes for CASSQDRAQPQHF.

The V call is TRBV5-1, the J call TRBJ2-7; 8 nucleotides match TRBD2. Germline assignment: CDR1 SGHRS and CDR2 YFSETQ. V lost 4 bases to trimming and J lost 3 bases; unmatched junction nucleotides: 6. CDR3 size: 14 residues. CDR3 bases: TGCGCCAGCAGCATAGTAGCGGGGAACTACGAGCAGTACTTC. The encoded protein is CASSIVAGNYEQYF. Complete variable domain (other parts from reference TRBV5-1 and TRBJ2-7): KAGVTQTPRYLIKTRGQQVTLSCSPISGHRSVSWYQQTPGQGLQFLFEYFSETQRNKGNFPGRFSGRQFSNSRSEMNVSTLELGDSALYLCASSIVAGNYEQYFGPGTRLTVT.

The chain uses TRBV19 and TRBJ2-1, with 10 bases identical to TRBD2. Germline lookup yields CDR1 LNHDA and CDR2 SQIVND (reference sequence). This CDR3 is built from 15 residues. The trim removed 4 bases at V and 4 bases at J, leaving 4 bases unmatched. Here the CDR3 reads CASSRTSGAYNEQFF. The CDR3 nucleotides are TGTGCCAGTAGTAGAACTAGCGGGGCATACAATGAGCAGTTCTTC.

The chain joins TRBV4-1 to TRBJ2-3; the match to TRBD2 covers 10 bases. The CDR3 extends over 17 amino acids. Unmatched junction bases numbered 10, after V lost 2 bases and J lost 5 bases. Germline CDR1 MGHRA, CDR2 YSYEKL. CDR3 DNA sequence: TGCGCCAGCAGCCAAAAAAAGCGGGAGGGCCCGGGAGATACGCAGTATTTT. This encodes CASSQKKREGPGDTQYF.

This clone was seen just once. This rearrangement joins TRBV7-5 to TRBJ2-5; TRBD2, as called in the table, went unchecked against the DNA. TRBV7-5 is designated a pseudogene. CDR3 length: 16 residues. The CDR3 loop is CVRSLDRGGKEETQYF. Written as DNA, the CDR3 is TGTGTCAGAAGCTTAGACCGCGGGGGGAAGGAAGAGACCCAGTACTTC.

V usage is TRBV5-4 and J usage is TRBJ2-3; weak D call: TRBD2 (6 bases). Germline V lookup: CDR1 SGHNT, CDR2 YYREEE (reference sequence). This CDR3 spans 14 amino acids. Between the trimmed V and J ends, which lost 4 bases and 2 bases, there was a span of 11 bases. In DNA, the CDR3 is TGTGCCAGCAGCCATGGGGGGACCACAGATACGCAGTATTTT. Amino acid sequence: CASSHGGTTDTQYF.

This clone showed up just a few times. J is TRBJ1-1 and V is TRBV13; 7 nucleotides agree with TRBD1. J was trimmed by 2 bases and V by 4 bases; bases with no gene match: 4. CDR1 is PRHDT, CDR2 FYEKMQ, per germline (reference sequence). The CDR3 loop spans 14 amino acids. DNA of the CDR3: TGTGCCAGCAGCTCGGACAGGTCAAACACTGAAGCTTTCTTT. Protein sequence: CASSSDRSNTEAFF.

The chain employs TRBV5-4 and TRBJ2-3; TRBD2 agrees at 13 bases. CDR1 and CDR2 (germline): SGHNT, YYREEE (reference sequence). The CDR3 runs 17 residues. J lost 1 base, V lost 0 bases, and 2 bases had no gene match. CDR3 region: CASSLGLAGGRTDTQYF. The DNA of the CDR3 is TGTGCCAGCAGCTTGGGACTAGCGGGGGGCCGCACAGATACGCAGTATTTT.

This clone was recorded once. The chain links TRBV4-3 to TRBJ1-5; D may be TRBD1 (5 bases). Germline CDR1 is LGHNA and CDR2 is YSLEER. The ends were cut back, 0 bases at V and 3 bases at J, with 9 bases in the middle. The CDR3 covers 15 residues. This chain's CDR3 is CASSQELGVNQPQHF. As DNA, the CDR3 is TGCGCCAGCAGCCAAGAATTAGGGGTCAATCAGCCCCAGCATTTT.

The chain joins TRBV7-9 to TRBJ2-5, with D tentatively TRBD1 (6 bases). CDR3 length equals 12 residues. The V end lost 8 bases, the J end lost 5 bases, and 12 bases lay between the germline ends. Germline-derived CDR1 and CDR2 are SEHNR and FQNEAQ (reference sequence). The CDR3 sequence: CASRQALETQYF. The CDR3 DNA is TGTGCCAGCCGACAGGCCTTGGAGACCCAGTACTTC.

The CDR3 loop is CATRTGVTGELFF. CDR3 coding DNA: TGTGCCACCCGGACAGGGGTAACCGGGGAGCTGTTTTTT. This sequence joins TRBV10-3 and TRBJ2-2; 9 bases line up with TRBD1. Germline lookup yields CDR1 ENHRY and CDR2 SYGVKD. Trimming cost V 10 bases and J 5 bases; bases outside gene matches: 5. The CDR3 is made up of 13 amino acids.

This chain joins TRBV6-1 and TRBJ1-1; 7 bases are shared with TRBD1. The trim removed 3 bases at V and 8 bases at J, leaving 9 bases unmatched. Germline-derived CDR1 and CDR2 are MNHNS and SASEGT. The CDR3 has 14 residues. The DNA for the CDR3 is TGTGCCAGCAGTGAGGCCGGGACAGCTTTAGAAGCTTTCTTT. Translation gives CASSEAGTALEAFF.

This clone has a single count. V and J are TRBV10-3 and TRBJ1-1; D is uncertain. Germline values: CDR1 ENHRY, CDR2 SYGVKD. Deletions cut 5 bases from V and 2 bases from J, with 9 bases between. The CDR3 has 13 residues. The CDR3 region has the DNA TGTGCCATCAGTCCTCCAGGCAACACTGAAGCTTTCTTT. Its protein is CAISPPGNTEAFF.

The rearrangement joins TRBV2 to TRBJ2-2, with TRBD2 as a possible D gene (5 bases). Deletions cut 6 bases from V and 1 base from J, with 12 bases between. Germline values: CDR1 SNHLY, CDR2 FYNNEI. CDR3 length: 15 amino acids. CDR3 region: CASRASGENTGELFF. As DNA, the CDR3 is TGTGCCAGCAGGGCCAGCGGAGAGAACACCGGGGAGCTGTTTTTT.

CDR3 sequence reads: CASSRPGHKGKTGHSPLHF. Written as DNA, the CDR3 is TGTGCCAGCAGTCGCCCGGGACACAAAGGAAAAACCGGGCATTCACCCCTCCACTTT. V and J are TRBV7-9 and TRBJ1-6, with D perhaps TRBD1 (6 bases). CDR1 and CDR2 (germline): SEHNR, FQNEAQ (reference sequence). The CDR3 extends over 19 amino acids. V was trimmed by 6 bases and J by 8 bases, leaving 29 bases between them.

The chain carries TRBV19 and TRBJ1-1; D gene uncertain. The CDR3 totals 14 residues. With 3 bases removed from V and 1 base from J, the gap between germline ends came to 9 bases. Germline-derived CDR1 and CDR2 are LNHDA and SQIVND (reference sequence). The CDR3 bases are TGTGCCAGTAGTATCGGCAGCGCGAACACTGAAGCTTTCTTT. This translates into CASSIGSANTEAFF.

This chain uses TRBV4-1 with TRBJ1-4, with D hard to call. This CDR3 spans 15 amino acids. Germline CDR1 reads MGHRA; CDR2 reads YSYEKL. Trimming removed 4 bases at V and 4 bases at J, with 13 bases between. In DNA, the CDR3 is TGCGCCAGCAGCCCTGAAGGAGGGAATAATGAAAAACTGTTTTTT. As protein: CASSPEGGNNEKLFF.

This clone has just one count. The chain is built from TRBV7-9 and TRBJ1-1, with D uncertain. Trimming took off 1 base at V and 11 bases at J, with 8 bases between the two ends. CDR1 is SEHNR, CDR2 FQNEAQ, per germline (reference sequence). CDR3 length: 11 amino acids. The CDR3: CASSLVPAAFF. For the CDR3, the DNA is TGTGCCAGCAGCTTAGTCCCCGCGGCTTTCTTT.

The rearrangement joins TRBV6-1 to TRBJ1-3; D is undetermined. This CDR3 has 19 residues. V was clipped by 0 bases and J by 0 bases, with 18 bases between them. The germline CDR1 and CDR2 sequences are MNHNS and SASEGT. The CDR3 reads CASSEAQSVLGSSGNTIYF. The CDR3 nucleotides read TGTGCCAGCAGTGAAGCGCAATCCGTGTTGGGGAGCTCTGGAAACACCATATATTTT.

The rearrangement uses TRBV5-1 and TRBJ2-1; 8 bases map to TRBD2. V lost 0 bases, J lost 4 bases, and 3 bases stayed unmatched. The CDR3 consists of 15 residues. Germline V gene lookup returns CDR1 SGHRS and CDR2 YFSETQ. DNA for the CDR3: TGCGCCAGCAGCTTGGGAGCGGGAGTGTACAATGAGCAGTTCTTC. Translation gives CASSLGAGVYNEQFF.

The chain joins TRBV6-1 to TRBJ1-2; TRBD1 aligns across 10 bases. The CDR3 runs to 14 residues. Per the germline V gene, CDR1 is MNHNS and CDR2 is SASEGT. The J segment lost 4 bases and the V segment lost 4 bases, leaving 3 bases of the junction unmatched. The CDR3 DNA follows: TGTGCCAGCAGTGGGAGGACAGGGGGCTATGGCTACACCTTC. Protein sequence: CASSGRTGGYGYTF.

V and J are TRBV14 and TRBJ2-2; possibly TRBD2 for D (5 bases). V was pared by 0 bases and J by 6 bases, with 8 bases between. Per germline, CDR1 SGHDN and CDR2 FVKESK. The CDR3 consists of 14 residues. CDR3 loop: CASSQDRTSGELFF. CDR3 coding DNA: TGTGCCAGCAGCCAAGATCGGACTTCCGGGGAGCTGTTTTTT.

This sequence joins TRBV6-5 and TRBJ2-6; possibly TRBD2 for D (6 bases). V lost 4 bases and J 2 bases, leaving 12 bases between the germline ends. This CDR3 spans 16 amino acids. Germline V CDR1 and CDR2: MNHEY, SVGAGI. CDR3 DNA sequence: TGTGCCAGCAGTTCCAAAGGAGGGGCTGGGGCCAACGTCCTGACTTTC. Its translation is CASSSKGGAGANVLTF.

V gene TRBV7-2 combines with J gene TRBJ2-3, with TRBD2 matching 11 bases. Germline CDR1 SGHTA, CDR2 FQGNSA. There are 18 residues in the CDR3. Trimming cost V 5 bases and J 4 bases; bases outside gene matches: 14. The CDR3 DNA reads TGTGCCAGCAGCCCATGGGGTAGCGGGGGGGCCGGTGCAGATACGCAGTATTTT. Translation gives CASSPWGSGGAGADTQYF.

The chain links TRBV2 to TRBJ2-7, with 9 bases matching TRBD1. J lost 3 bases, V lost 6 bases, and 6 bases had no gene match. Looked up from germline, CDR1 is SNHLY and CDR2 is FYNNEI. The length of the CDR3 is 14 residues. The CDR3 reads CASSTGTGYYEQYF. The CDR3 nucleotides read TGTGCCAGCAGCACCGGGACAGGGTACTACGAGCAGTACTTC.

V and J are TRBV4-1 and TRBJ2-3; the match to TRBD2 covers 9 bases. Germline V gene data show CDR1 as MGHRA and CDR2 as YSYEKL. V was clipped by 1 base and J by 1 base; unmatched bases: 9. The CDR3 contains 18 residues. The CDR3 nucleotides read TGCGCCAGCAGCCAAGTACTAGCGGGCGTATTTCGCACAGATACGCAGTATTTT. Protein product: CASSQVLAGVFRTDTQYF.